Listed below are T cell receptor beta chains from one sample, sequenced in a study of T cell responses to AZD1222 COVID-19 vaccine. The method was immunoSEQ multiplex PCR; TCRdb's version includes in-frame clones alone and lacks a portion of them. The repertoire holds 100,000 to 130,000 clones, with approximately 89% as singletons. Sequenced here: peripheral blood, sampled on day 0 of MenACWY control vaccination. These receptors came from an adult in good health. Both conserved end residues are part of each CDR3. Fields, in order: clone size, J gene, V gene, D gene, CDR3 protein, CDR3 DNA. The D gene is left open where the match is weak. The size entry is marked missing in some rows and otherwise reads once, few, many or a size class.

abundance: NA
j_gene: TRBJ1-1
v_gene: TRBV28
d_gene: NA
CDR3aa: CASSNGGGPNTEAFF
CDR3nt: TGTGCCAGCAGCAACGGTGGGGGGCCGAACACTGAAGCTTTCTTT

abundance: NA
j_gene: TRBJ2-3
v_gene: TRBV10-1
d_gene: NA
CDR3aa: CASRRASTDTQYF
CDR3nt: TGCGCCAGCAGACGGGCGTCCACAGATACGCAGTATTTT

abundance: NA
j_gene: TRBJ2-3
v_gene: TRBV27
d_gene: NA
CDR3aa: CASSLWGADTQYF
CDR3nt: TGTGCCAGCAGTTTATGGGGGGCAGATACGCAGTATTTT

abundance: NA
j_gene: TRBJ1-5
v_gene: TRBV28
d_gene: TRBD1
CDR3aa: CASSLGQGTGPQHF
CDR3nt: TGTGCCAGCAGTTTAGGACAGGGGACGGGGCCCCAGCATTTT

abundance: NA
j_gene: TRBJ1-2
v_gene: TRBV3-1/TRBV3-2
d_gene: NA
CDR3aa: CASSQDRGGYTF
CDR3nt: TGTGCCAGCAGCCAAGATAGGGGCGGCTACACCTTC

abundance: NA
j_gene: TRBJ2-5
v_gene: TRBV18
d_gene: TRBD2
CDR3aa: CASSTSISGGKQETQYF
CDR3nt: TGTGCCAGCTCGACCAGTATTAGCGGGGGGAAGCAAGAGACCCAGTACTTC

abundance: NA
j_gene: TRBJ1-3
v_gene: TRBV5-1
d_gene: TRBD1
CDR3aa: CASSWGTGGNTIYF
CDR3nt: TGCGCCAGCAGCTGGGGGACAGGGGGAAACACCATATATTTT

abundance: NA
j_gene: TRBJ2-7
v_gene: TRBV6-2/TRBV6-3
d_gene: NA
CDR3aa: CASSYGLGAEQYF
CDR3nt: TGTGCCAGCAGTTACGGACTCGGGGCCGAGCAGTACTTC

abundance: NA
j_gene: TRBJ1-5
v_gene: TRBV15
d_gene: TRBD1
CDR3aa: CATSRDPTGEVQPQHF
CDR3nt: TGTGCCACCAGCAGGGATCCGACAGGGGAGGTTCAGCCCCAGCATTTT

abundance: once
j_gene: TRBJ1-5
v_gene: TRBV5-8
d_gene: NA
CDR3aa: CASSWGVNQPQHF
CDR3nt: TGTGCCAGCAGCTGGGGGGTCAACCAGCCCCAGCATTTT

abundance: once
j_gene: TRBJ1-2
v_gene: TRBV7-9
d_gene: NA
CDR3aa: CASSQDSYGYTF
CDR3nt: TGTGCCAGCAGCCAGGACAGCTATGGCTACACCTTC

abundance: NA
j_gene: TRBJ2-7
v_gene: TRBV2
d_gene: NA
CDR3aa: CASTPASSSYEQYF
CDR3nt: TGTGCCAGCACGCCGGCTAGCTCTTCCTACGAGCAGTACTTC

abundance: NA
j_gene: TRBJ1-5
v_gene: TRBV19
d_gene: NA
CDR3aa: CASSIGRHSNQPQHF
CDR3nt: TGTGCCAGTAGTATAGGCAGACATAGCAATCAGCCCCAGCATTTT

abundance: NA
j_gene: TRBJ1-2
v_gene: TRBV9
d_gene: NA
CDR3aa: CASSVLSESYGYTF
CDR3nt: TGTGCCAGCAGCGTTTTGTCCGAAAGCTACGGCTACACCTTC

abundance: NA
j_gene: TRBJ1-2
v_gene: TRBV5-6
d_gene: NA
CDR3aa: CASSLGSPVGGYTF
CDR3nt: TGTGCCAGCAGCTTGGGTTCCCCAGTGGGGGGCTACACCTTC

abundance: NA
j_gene: TRBJ2-7
v_gene: TRBV27
d_gene: NA
CDR3aa: CASPPRDLGYEQYF
CDR3nt: TGTGCCAGCCCTCCCCGGGATCTCGGGTACGAGCAGTACTTC

abundance: NA
j_gene: TRBJ1-1
v_gene: TRBV6-5
d_gene: TRBD1
CDR3aa: CASSPPGQLKAFF
CDR3nt: TGTGCCAGCAGCCCCCCGGGACAGTTAAAAGCTTTCTTT

abundance: NA
j_gene: TRBJ1-3
v_gene: TRBV9
d_gene: NA
CDR3aa: CASSVGGAGNTIYF
CDR3nt: TGTGCCAGCAGCGTAGGAGGGGCTGGAAACACCATATATTTT

abundance: NA
j_gene: TRBJ2-7
v_gene: TRBV28
d_gene: NA
CDR3aa: CASSRNREQYF
CDR3nt: TGTGCCAGCAGTCGAAATAGAGAGCAGTACTTC

abundance: NA
j_gene: TRBJ1-1
v_gene: TRBV7-9
d_gene: NA
CDR3aa: CASSLERGTEAFF
CDR3nt: TGTGCCAGCAGCTTAGAGCGGGGCACTGAAGCTTTCTTT

abundance: NA
j_gene: TRBJ2-2
v_gene: TRBV5-4
d_gene: TRBD2
CDR3aa: CASSPGTSGGAVPGELFF
CDR3nt: TGTGCCAGCAGCCCCGGGACTAGCGGGGGGGCCGTGCCCGGGGAGCTGTTTTTT

abundance: NA
j_gene: TRBJ1-1
v_gene: TRBV27
d_gene: NA
CDR3aa: CASNPGRKNTEAFF
CDR3nt: TGTGCCAGCAACCCCGGTAGGAAGAACACTGAAGCTTTCTTT

abundance: NA
j_gene: TRBJ2-2
v_gene: TRBV2
d_gene: NA
CDR3aa: CASRPDATGELFF
CDR3nt: TGTGCCAGCAGGCCGGACGCTACCGGGGAGCTGTTTTTT

abundance: few
j_gene: TRBJ1-2
v_gene: TRBV24-1
d_gene: NA
CDR3aa: CATSDVGSYGYTF
CDR3nt: TGTGCCACCAGTGATGTAGGGTCCTATGGCTACACCTTC

abundance: NA
j_gene: TRBJ2-4
v_gene: TRBV29-1
d_gene: NA
CDR3aa: CSVRGSPTDKNIQYF
CDR3nt: TGCAGCGTTCGAGGCAGTCCGACCGACAAAAACATTCAGTACTTC

abundance: NA
j_gene: TRBJ2-2
v_gene: TRBV6-5
d_gene: TRBD1
CDR3aa: CASSTDREDGELFF
CDR3nt: TGTGCCAGCAGCACGGACAGGGAGGACGGGGAGCTGTTTTTT

abundance: NA
j_gene: TRBJ1-1
v_gene: TRBV5-5
d_gene: TRBD1
CDR3aa: CASSLAGTGEAFF
CDR3nt: TGTGCCAGCAGCTTGGCCGGGACAGGGGAAGCTTTCTTT

abundance: few
j_gene: TRBJ1-3
v_gene: TRBV2
d_gene: NA
CDR3aa: CASSDAGNTIYF
CDR3nt: TGTGCCAGCAGTGACGCAGGAAACACCATATATTTT